This T cell receptor beta chain stems from a study of T cell responses to AZD1222 COVID-19 vaccine. The table came from immunoSEQ multiplex PCR; TCRdb's copy has only in-frame clones and leaves some out. This sample carries roughly 30,000 clones, under 90% of them seen once, and the ten largest clones take over 1%. The CDR3 runs to 12 residues. Germline CDR1 and CDR2: SNHLY and FYNNEI. Trimming took 0 bases from V and 7 from J, leaving 4 bases between them. The TCR originated in an adult in good health. The source material was peripheral blood, sampled on day 0 of AZD1222 vaccination. This chain links TRBV2 with TRBJ1-5; D remains ambiguous. CDR3: CASSEARQPQHF. The CDR3 DNA reads TGTGCCAGCAGTGAAGCCCGGCAGCCCCAGCATTTT.